This TCR beta chain emerged from a study of blood T cell repertoires in COVID-19. Overall study context: Specimens from acute and convalescent COVID-19 originated in the United States, Italy and Spain. PBMCs, B-cell-depleted T cells, or T cells were the source of the cDNA or gDNA that made up the material.

Trimming shortened V by 2 bases and J by 2 bases, and 10 bases separated the two germline ends. This CDR3 region has 15 residues. Germline V gene sequence: CDR1 MDHEN, CDR2 SYDVKM. Authors' methods: Reference gene primer amplification gave nucleated cell count estimates. Libraries were prepared by immunoSEQ multiplex PCR; TCRdb keeps only in-frame clonotypes and omits some of them. That table supplies the V and J calls and clone size; D and trimming were determined from the DNA. The sample shows around 100,000 clones, 75% to 95% of them seen only once. Sequenced input: peripheral blood. This receptor was obtained from a human donor with active COVID-19. The donor label of this sample is uncertain. The chain links TRBV28 to TRBJ1-5; unclear D gene. This chain's CDR3 is CASSLAGSGNQPQHF. The CDR3 region has the DNA TGTGCCAGCAGTTTAGCGGGGAGTGGCAATCAGCCCCAGCATTTT.